This T cell receptor beta chain appears in the sequencing data of a study of low-dose radiotherapy and immunotherapy resistance in tumors. The CDR3 loop spans 13 amino acids. Germline CDR1 is SGHRS and CDR2 is YFSETQ. Trimming left V 4 bases short and J 2 bases short, with 9 bases between. Time point of the sample: before trial treatment. Nivolumab, ipilimumab, aspirin, low-dose cyclophosphamide and low-dose radiotherapy were given to donors. This clonotype was observed at least ten times. TRAV- and TRBV-specific primers primed first-strand cDNA, covering alpha and beta chains. TCR amplification used roughly 20 PCR cycles, a constant-region primer and a V-primer adapter. TCRdb redid the calling of the reads with MiXCR, one entry per CDR3 protein. The sample gives about 71,000 distinct CDR3 sequences, roughly 31% of which show up once; approximately 12% is in the top ten.

This rearrangement joins TRBV5-1 to TRBJ2-5; no clear D gene. This specimen consisted of PBMCs, obtained before treatment. The sequence derives from a female donor with ovarian cancer. For the CDR3, the DNA is TGCGCCAGCAGCAGCGTCATACAAGAGACCCAGTACTTC. Translating gives CASSSVIQETQYF.